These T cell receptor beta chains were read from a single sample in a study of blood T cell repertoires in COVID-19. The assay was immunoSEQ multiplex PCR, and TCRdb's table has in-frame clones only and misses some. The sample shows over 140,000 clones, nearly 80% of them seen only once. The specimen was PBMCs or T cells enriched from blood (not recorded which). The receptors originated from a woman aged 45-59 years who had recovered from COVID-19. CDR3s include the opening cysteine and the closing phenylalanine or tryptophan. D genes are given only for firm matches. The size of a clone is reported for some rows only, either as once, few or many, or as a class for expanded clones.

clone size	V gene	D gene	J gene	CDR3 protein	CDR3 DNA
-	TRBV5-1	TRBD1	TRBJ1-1	CASSRDSWNTEAFF	TGCGCCAGCAGCCGGGACAGCTGGAACACTGAAGCTTTCTTT
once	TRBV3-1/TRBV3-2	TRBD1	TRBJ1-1	CASSQEGTARNTEAFF	TGTGCCAGCAGCCAAGAGGGGACAGCGAGGAACACTGAAGCTTTCTTT
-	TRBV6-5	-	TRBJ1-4	CASSLSGEKLFF	TGTGCCAGCAGTTTGTCAGGAGAAAAACTGTTTTTT
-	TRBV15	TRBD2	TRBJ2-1	CATSRDTGGSGYNEQFF	TGTGCCACCAGCAGAGATACAGGCGGGAGTGGTTACAATGAGCAGTTCTTC
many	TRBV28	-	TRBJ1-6	CASSLFGQGGSPLHF	TGTGCCAGCAGTTTATTTGGGCAGGGCGGTTCACCCCTCCACTTT
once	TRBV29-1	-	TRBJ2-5	CSADRETWEGTETQYF	TGCAGCGCGGACAGGGAAACATGGGAGGGCACCGAGACCCAGTACTTC
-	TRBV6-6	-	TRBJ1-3	CASNKLGYRVLNTIYF	TGTGCCAGCAATAAACTCGGCTACAGGGTTTTGAACACCATATATTTT
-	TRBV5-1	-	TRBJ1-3	CASSLEGRGAGNTIYF	TGCGCCAGCAGCTTGGAGGGCAGGGGTGCGGGAAACACCATATATTTT
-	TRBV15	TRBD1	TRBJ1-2	CATSRVEGQGSGYTF	TGTGCCACCAGCAGAGTTGAGGGACAGGGCAGTGGCTACACCTTC
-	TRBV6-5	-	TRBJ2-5	CASRLQGFQETQYF	TGTGCCAGCAGGCTACAGGGTTTCCAAGAGACCCAGTACTTC
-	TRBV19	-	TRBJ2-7	CASSRTNRLYEQYF	TGTGCCAGTAGTCGGACTAACAGACTCTACGAGCAGTACTTC
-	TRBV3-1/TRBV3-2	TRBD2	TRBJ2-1	CASSQGTSSSYNEQFF	TGTGCCAGCAGCCAAGGGACTAGCTCTTCCTACAATGAGCAGTTCTTC
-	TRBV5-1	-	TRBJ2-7	CASSLAGRVDEQYF	TGCGCCAGCAGCTTGGCCGGCAGGGTCGACGAGCAGTACTTC
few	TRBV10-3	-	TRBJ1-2	CAIRKDTNYGYTF	TGTGCCATCAGAAAGGACACTAACTATGGCTACACCTTC
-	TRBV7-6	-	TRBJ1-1	CASSLARSDTEAFF	TGTGCCAGCAGCTTAGCGCGGTCAGACACTGAAGCTTTCTTT
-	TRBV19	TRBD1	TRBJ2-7	CASSLTGQGTGEQYF	TGTGCCAGTAGCCTGACGGGACAGGGGACCGGCGAGCAGTACTTC
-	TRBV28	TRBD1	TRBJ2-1	CASSFQGAHNNNEQFF	TGTGCCAGCAGTTTCCAGGGGGCCCATAATAACAATGAGCAGTTCTTC
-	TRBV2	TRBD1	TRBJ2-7	CASSPGQVLEQYF	TGTGCCAGCAGTCCTGGACAGGTTCTCGAGCAGTACTTC
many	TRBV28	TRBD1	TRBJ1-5	CASSLVQGDNQPQHF	TGTGCCAGCAGTTTGGTTCAGGGGGACAATCAGCCCCAGCATTTT
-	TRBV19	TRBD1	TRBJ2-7	CASSIQGQGSGEQYF	TGTGCCAGTAGTATCCAGGGACAGGGGTCAGGAGAGCAGTACTTC
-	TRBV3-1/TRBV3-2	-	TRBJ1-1	CASSQASITVNVFF	TGTGCCAGCAGCCAAGCCTCCATCACAGTTAATGTTTTCTTT
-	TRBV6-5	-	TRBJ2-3	CASSPTEDTQYF	TGTGCCAGCAGTCCTACAGAGGATACGCAGTATTTT
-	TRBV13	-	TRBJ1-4	CASSRRPGEREKLFF	TGTGCCAGCAGCCGACGGCCCGGCGAGAGGGAAAAACTGTTTTTT
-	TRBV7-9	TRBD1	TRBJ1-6	CASSQFQGADSPLHF	TGTGCCAGCAGCCAATTTCAGGGGGCTGATTCACCCCTCCACTTT
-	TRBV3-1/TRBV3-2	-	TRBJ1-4	CASSQGGLANEKLFF	TGTGCCAGCAGCCAAGGCGGGTTGGCTAATGAAAAACTGTTTTTT
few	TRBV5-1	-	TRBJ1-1	CASSLHRDTEAFF	TGCGCCAGCAGCTTACACAGGGACACTGAAGCTTTCTTT
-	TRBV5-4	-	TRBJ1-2	CASRGESFYGYTF	TGTGCCAGTCGCGGGGAAAGTTTCTATGGCTACACCTTC
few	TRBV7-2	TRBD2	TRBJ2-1	CASSPPSGRFNEQFF	TGTGCCAGCAGCCCCCCGAGCGGGAGGTTCAATGAGCAGTTCTTC
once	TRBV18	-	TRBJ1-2	CASSPLQGGRTGYGYTF	TGTGCCAGCTCACCTCTCCAGGGAGGGAGAACAGGCTATGGCTACACCTTC
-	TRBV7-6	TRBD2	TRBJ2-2	CASINPPGAGGPSTGELFF	TGTGCCAGCATCAACCCCCCGGGGGCGGGAGGACCGAGCACCGGGGAGCTGTTTTTT
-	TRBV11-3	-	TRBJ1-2	CASSLVGGDGYTF	TGTGCCAGCAGCTTAGTGGGGGGAGATGGCTACACCTTC
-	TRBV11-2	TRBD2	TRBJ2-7	CASSLVVGTSSPYEQYF	TGTGCCAGCAGCTTGGTGGTTGGGACTAGCAGCCCGTACGAGCAGTACTTC
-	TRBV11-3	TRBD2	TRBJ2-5	CASSGLGLAGEETQYF	TGTGCCAGCAGCGGATTAGGACTAGCGGGGGAAGAGACCCAGTACTTC
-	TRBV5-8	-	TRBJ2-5	CASSLRDTQGGTQYF	TGTGCCAGCAGCTTACGAGATACGCAGGGTGGGACCCAGTACTTC
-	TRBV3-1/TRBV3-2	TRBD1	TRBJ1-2	CASSLRGQGWESGYTF	TGTGCCAGCAGCCTCAGGGGGCAGGGGTGGGAAAGTGGCTACACCTTC
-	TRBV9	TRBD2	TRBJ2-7	CASSLSQLAGERDNYF	TGTGCCAGCAGCCTCTCCCAACTAGCGGGAGAGAGGGACAATTACTTC
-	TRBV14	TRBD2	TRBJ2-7	CASSQTWGLAVSYEQYF	TGTGCCAGCAGCCAAACATGGGGACTAGCGGTCTCCTACGAGCAGTACTTC
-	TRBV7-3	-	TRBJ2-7	CASSEAPLAVEQYF	TGTGCCAGCAGCGAAGCGCCACTAGCTGTAGAGCAGTACTTC
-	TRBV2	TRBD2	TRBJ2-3	CASSVTLAVTDTQYF	TGTGCCAGCAGTGTCACCCTAGCGGTCACAGATACGCAGTATTTT
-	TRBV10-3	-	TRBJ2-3	CALGGTDTQYF	TGTGCCCTAGGGGGCACAGATACGCAGTATTTT
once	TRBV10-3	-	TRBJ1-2	CAISESNSPDGYTF	TGTGCCATCAGTGAGTCGAACAGCCCCGATGGCTACACCTTC
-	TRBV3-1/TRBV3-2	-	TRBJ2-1	CASSQRGSGYNEQFF	TGTGCCAGCAGCCAACGGGGTAGCGGCTACAATGAGCAGTTCTTC
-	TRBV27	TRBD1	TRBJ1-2	CASSPAGTDYPHYGYTF	TGTGCCAGCAGCCCCGCTGGGACAGACTACCCCCACTATGGCTACACCTTC
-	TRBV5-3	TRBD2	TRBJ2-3	CARSLSPSGVLDTQYF	TGTGCCAGAAGCTTGTCCCCTAGCGGAGTACTTGATACGCAGTATTTT
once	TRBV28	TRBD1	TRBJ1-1	CASSPQDREITEAFF	TGTGCCAGCAGTCCCCAGGACAGGGAAATAACTGAAGCTTTCTTT
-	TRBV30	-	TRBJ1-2	CAWSGTGTHGYTF	TGTGCCTGGAGTGGTACAGGGACCCATGGCTACACCTTC
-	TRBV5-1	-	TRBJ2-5	CASNQEGGAETQYF	TGCGCCAGCAACCAAGAGGGGGGGGCAGAGACCCAGTACTTC
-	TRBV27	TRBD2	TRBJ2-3	CASSPEVTSVGDTQYF	TGTGCCAGCAGTCCGGAAGTGACTAGCGTTGGCGATACGCAGTATTTT